These 12 T cell receptor beta chains share one sample of origin, sequenced in a study of OX40 agonist ivuxolimab in advanced cancers. Here immunoSEQ multiplex PCR was the method, and the copy in TCRdb shows in-frame clones only, minus some. The repertoire consists of roughly 51,000 clones, with 88% occurring once and the leading ten covering around 0.61%. Sample: CD4+ or CD8+ T cells sorted from blood, taken in a trial of the OX40 agonist ivuxolimab. These receptors originate from an adult with an advanced solid tumor such as melanoma, head and neck, liver or kidney cancer.

The chain carries TRBV9 and TRBJ2-7, with TRBD2 as a possible D gene (6 bases). CDR3 length: 15 residues. Germline CDR1 SGDLS, CDR2 YYNGEE. V was trimmed by 3 bases and J by 8 bases, leaving 21 bases between them. CDR3 bases: TGTGCCAGCAGCGAGACGATGGGGACCGGGACTCAGCAGTACTTC. Its translation: CASSETMGTGTQQYF.

The chain employs TRBV7-2 and TRBJ2-3; a weak D match, TRBD2 (7 bases). The CDR3 covers 17 residues. V dropped 4 bases and J dropped 3 bases, with 20 bases sitting between them. Germline lookup yields CDR1 SGHTA and CDR2 FQGNSA. CDR3 DNA: TGTGCCAGCAGCTCCGTTGGGGGCGGCGGGAGAACAGATACGCAGTATTTT. Translation gives CASSSVGGGGRTDTQYF.

This clone showed up just a few times. The genes are TRBV7-9 and TRBJ2-5; D is unclear. Germline CDR1 is SEHNR and CDR2 is FQNEAQ (reference sequence). The CDR3 covers 14 residues. V lost 2 bases to trimming and J lost 7 bases, with 14 bases between them. CDR3: CASSLRADVGTQYF. CDR3 bases: TGTGCCAGCAGCTTAAGGGCGGACGTTGGGACCCAGTACTTC.

This clone was seen only once. The rearrangement joins TRBV4-1 to TRBJ2-3; no definite D call. Trimming pared 11 bases from V and 1 base from J, leaving 19 bases between. Germline CDR1 is MGHRA and CDR2 is YSYEKL. This CDR3 region has 15 residues. The CDR3 sequence is CALGLDILRTDTQYF. Here the CDR3 DNA reads TGCGCCCTGGGATTAGACATACTCCGCACAGATACGCAGTATTTT.

V and J are TRBV30 and TRBJ2-7; TRBD1 matches 7 bases. In germline, CDR1 is GTSNPN, CDR2 SVGIG (reference sequence). The CDR3 has 12 residues. The ends lost 6 bases at V and 3 bases at J; junction bases unmatched: 5. The CDR3 reads CACVTGIYEQYF. The CDR3 region has the DNA TGTGCCTGCGTGACAGGGATCTACGAGCAGTACTTC.

A single count supports this clone. This chain links TRBV5-1 with TRBJ2-1, with D perhaps TRBD1 (5 bases). Trimming cost V 1 base and J 7 bases, with 12 bases left between them. CDR1 is SGHRS, CDR2 YFSETQ, per germline. The CDR3 has 14 residues. In DNA form, the CDR3 reads TGCGCCAGCAGCTTGCAGGGAAATCTAAATGAGCAGTTCTTC. It yields the protein CASSLQGNLNEQFF. Full variable domain (rest looked up from reference TRBV5-1 and TRBJ2-1): KAGVTQTPRYLIKTRGQQVTLSCSPISGHRSVSWYQQTPGQGLQFLFEYFSETQRNKGNFPGRFSGRQFSNSRSEMNVSTLELGDSALYLCASSLQGNLNEQFFGPGTRLTVL.

This chain connects TRBV4-1 to TRBJ2-1; D possibly uses TRBD1 or TRBD2 (5 bases each). This CDR3 has 15 residues. Per the germline V gene, CDR1 is MGHRA and CDR2 is YSYEKL. Trimming removed 0 bases from V and 6 bases from J, with 12 bases in between. In DNA form, the CDR3 reads TGCGCCAGCAGCCAAGAAGGGGTTACTAGCAATGAGCAGTTCTTC. Residues: CASSQEGVTSNEQFF.

This chain uses TRBV2 with TRBJ2-6, with D hard to call. In germline, CDR1 is SNHLY, CDR2 FYNNEI. Between the trimmed V and J ends, which lost 11 bases and 0 bases, there was a span of 8 bases. The CDR3 extends over 13 amino acids. CDR3 residues: CAGEVSGANVLTF. In DNA, the CDR3 is TGTGCCGGAGAGGTCTCTGGGGCCAACGTCCTGACTTTC.

The genes are TRBV2 and TRBJ2-4; the match to TRBD1 covers 8 bases. Germline V gene sequence: CDR1 SNHLY, CDR2 FYNNEI. V was clipped by 5 bases and J by 4 bases; unmatched bases: 13. CDR3 length: 17 residues. The CDR3 nucleotides are TGTGCCAGCAGTAACGCCCCAGGGGGCGCCTGGAAAAACATTCAGTACTTC. Translated, it gives CASSNAPGGAWKNIQYF. Supplemented by reference TRBV2 and TRBJ2-4, the full variable domain reads EPEVTQTPSHQVTQMGQEVILRCVPISNHLYFYWYRQILGQKVEFLVSFYNNEISEKSEIFDDQFSVERPDGSNFTLKIRSTKLEDSAMYFCASSNAPGGAWKNIQYFGAGTRLSVL.

The chain has TRBV19 and TRBJ2-1; D is unclear. The CDR3 runs to 13 residues. The germline V gene has CDR1 LNHDA and CDR2 SQIVND (reference sequence). V was shortened by 7 bases and J by 4 bases, with 11 bases between the two germline ends. The DNA of the CDR3 is TGTGCCAGTACCGCTTTGGGTTACAATGAGCAGTTCTTC. It translates to CASTALGYNEQFF.

The J gene is TRBJ1-1, the V gene TRBV18; D is unresolved. The germline CDR1 and CDR2 sequences are KGHSH and LQKENI. The germline V and J ends were trimmed by 0 bases and 3 bases, with 14 bases remaining between them. This CDR3 region has 16 residues. CDR3 nucleotides: TGTGCCAGCTCACCACCGGAGGGCAGTCGATACACTGAAGCTTTCTTT. Translation: CASSPPEGSRYTEAFF.

The V gene is TRBV29-1, the J gene TRBJ2-3; TRBD2 aligns across 8 bases. J was trimmed by 4 bases and V by 6 bases; bases with no gene match: 9. CDR1 and CDR2 (germline): SQVTM, ANQGSEA. The CDR3 runs 14 residues. CDR3 in amino acids: CSVATGTSPDTQYF. CDR3 sequence (DNA): TGCAGCGTCGCGACCGGGACTAGTCCAGATACGCAGTATTTT.